Only a few counts were recorded for the clone carrying this TCR beta chain. The target antigen is unknown. Uncontrolled infection, other autoimmune disease, pregnancy or lactation disqualified patients from enrolment. The diagnostic basis comprised clinical symptoms, serum thyroxine and TRAb, thyroid ultrasound and orbital computed tomography. The length of the CDR3 is 13 residues. Per germline, CDR1 SQVTM and CDR2 ANQGSEA. Trimming left V 6 bases short and J 3 bases short, with 14 bases between. The data were taken from a study of T cells in Graves' hyperthyroidism and ophthalmopathy. Study-wide findings and caveats: Appearing also in blood were most of the thyroid clonotypes expanded above 0.001.

The source material, RNA transcripts, was used to amplify TCR beta CDR3 regions. An initial round of RT-PCR targeting the TCR CDR3 relied on the HTBI primer set. TCRdb independently ran MiXCR on the multiplex PCR reads; one entry per CDR3 protein. The sample includes about 610,000 distinct CDR3 sequences, about 15% of them seen just once. This receptor was obtained from a woman in her forties with Graves' ophthalmopathy. The sequencing sample was made of blood. The chain recombines TRBV29-1 with TRBJ1-2; possible D gene TRBD1, 5 bases. CDR3 sequence reads: CSVVLVGDYGYTF. Written as DNA, the CDR3 is TGCAGCGTCGTTCTCGTGGGGGACTATGGCTACACCTTC.